This TCR beta chain was sequenced in a study of OX40 agonist ivuxolimab in advanced cancers. Points on this clone: Its cognate antigen is unknown.

Only in-frame clones appear in the TCRdb table, and some are missing; sequencing was by immunoSEQ multiplex PCR. The data hold 70,000 or so clones, with around 89% observed a single time. The CDR3 sequence is 16 residues long. From germline, CDR1 is MNHNY and CDR2 SVGAGI (reference sequence). The J segment lost 12 bases and the V segment lost 2 bases, leaving 18 bases of the junction unmatched. Overall study findings and caveats: Partly responding patients at 0.1-3.0 mg/kg showed some of the smallest clonal expansion. The average count of expanded clones was higher among CD8+ T cells than among CD4+. Low normalized T-cell clonal expansion was additionally recorded for some nonresponders.

The V gene is TRBV6-6, the J gene TRBJ1-2; 7 bases line up with TRBD1. This receptor was obtained from an adult with an advanced solid tumor such as melanoma, head and neck, liver or kidney cancer. Sequenced material: CD4+ or CD8+ T cells sorted from blood, taken in a trial of the OX40 agonist ivuxolimab. CDR3 in amino acids: CASSYDGLRDSKGNTF. The CDR3 region has the DNA TGTGCCAGCAGTTACGACGGCCTGAGGGACAGCAAGGGAAACACCTTC.